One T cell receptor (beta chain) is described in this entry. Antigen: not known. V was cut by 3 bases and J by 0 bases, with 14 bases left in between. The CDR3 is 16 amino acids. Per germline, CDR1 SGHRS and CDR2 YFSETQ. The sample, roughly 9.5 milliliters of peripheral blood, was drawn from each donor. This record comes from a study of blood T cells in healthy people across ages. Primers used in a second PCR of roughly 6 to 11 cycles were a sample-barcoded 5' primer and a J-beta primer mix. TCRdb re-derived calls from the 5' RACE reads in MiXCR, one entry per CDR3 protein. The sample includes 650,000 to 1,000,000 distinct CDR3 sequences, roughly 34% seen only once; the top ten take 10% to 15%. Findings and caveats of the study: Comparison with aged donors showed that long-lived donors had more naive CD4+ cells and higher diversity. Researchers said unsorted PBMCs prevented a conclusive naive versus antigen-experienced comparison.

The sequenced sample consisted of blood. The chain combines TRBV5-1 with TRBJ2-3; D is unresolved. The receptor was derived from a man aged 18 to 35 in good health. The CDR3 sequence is CASSSRAPSSTDTQYF. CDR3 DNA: TGCGCCAGCAGCTCCCGGGCCCCATCTAGCACAGATACGCAGTATTTT.